This entry concerns a single T cell receptor (beta chain). The V and J ends lost 6 bases and 0 bases respectively, with 13 bases between them. The CDR3 contains 15 residues. The germline CDR1 and CDR2 sequences are LGHDT and YNNKEL (reference sequence). Clones were read by immunoSEQ multiplex PCR, and TCRdb kept only the in-frame ones, dropping some. The sample lists over 300,000 clones; roughly 90% were seen once. This sample was taken from a study of blood T cell repertoires in COVID-19. Study details: Nucleic acid was either cDNA or gDNA, and it came from T cells, B-cell-depleted T cells, or PBMCs.

The clonotype was recovered from a man aged 18 to 30 who had recovered from COVID-19. The chain combines TRBV3-1 (or the pseudogene TRBV3-2) with TRBJ2-3; tentative D call: TRBD1 (6 bases). Material: peripheral blood. CDR3 residues: CASSHQQGSTDTQYF. The CDR3 DNA follows: TGTGCCAGCAGTCACCAACAGGGTAGCACAGATACGCAGTATTTT.